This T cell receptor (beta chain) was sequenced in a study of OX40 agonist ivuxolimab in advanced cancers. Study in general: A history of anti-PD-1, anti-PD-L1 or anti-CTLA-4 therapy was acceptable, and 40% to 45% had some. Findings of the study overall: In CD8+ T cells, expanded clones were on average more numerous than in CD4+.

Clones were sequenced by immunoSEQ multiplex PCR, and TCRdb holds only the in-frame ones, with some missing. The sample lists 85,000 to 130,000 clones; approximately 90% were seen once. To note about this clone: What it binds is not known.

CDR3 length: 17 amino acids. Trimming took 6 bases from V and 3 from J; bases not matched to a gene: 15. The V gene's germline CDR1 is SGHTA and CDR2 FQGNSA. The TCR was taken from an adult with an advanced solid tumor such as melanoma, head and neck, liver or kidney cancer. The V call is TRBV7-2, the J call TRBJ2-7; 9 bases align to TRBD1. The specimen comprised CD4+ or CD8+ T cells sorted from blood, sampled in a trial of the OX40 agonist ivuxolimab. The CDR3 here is CASRPTGGVGSGYEQYF. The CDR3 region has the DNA TGTGCCAGCAGACCGACAGGGGGAGTGGGTTCCGGCTACGAGCAGTACTTC. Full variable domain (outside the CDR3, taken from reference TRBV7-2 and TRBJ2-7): GAGVSQSPSNKVTEKGKDVELRCDPISGHTALYWYRQSLGQGLEFLIYFQGNSAPDKSGLPSDRFSAERTGGSVSTLTIQRTQQEDSAVYLCASRPTGGVGSGYEQYFGPGTRLTVT.